This entry lists 20 T cell receptor beta chains sequenced from one sample in a study of T cells in Graves' hyperthyroidism and ophthalmopathy. Amplified regions were TCR beta CDR3 sequences from RNA transcripts. An initial round of RT-PCR targeting the TCR CDR3 relied on the HTBI primer set. TCRdb re-called the multiplex PCR reads with MiXCR, one entry per CDR3 protein. Here the sample spans more than 550,000 distinct CDR3 sequences, 18% being singletons. Sample: blood. The receptors shown here come from a woman between 50 and 59 years old with Graves' hyperthyroidism that later progressed to Graves' ophthalmopathy.

In this sample, this clonotype turned up many times. The J gene is TRBJ1-1, the V gene TRBV11-3; D is unclear. The CDR3 has 14 amino acids. With 1 base removed from V and 4 bases from J, the gap between germline ends came to 10 bases. Germline V gene data show CDR1 as SGHNT and CDR2 as YENEEA. The CDR3 coding sequence is TGTGCCAGCAGCTTAGGGTTTGGCAGCACTGAAGCTTTCTTT. As protein: CASSLGFGSTEAFF. The entire variable domain, with the rest obtained from reference TRBV11-3 and TRBJ1-1, is as follows: EAGVVQSPRYKIIEKKQPVAFWCNPISGHNTLYWYLQNLGQGPELLIRYENEEAVDDSQLPKDRFSAERLKGVDSTLKIQPAELGDSAVYLCASSLGFGSTEAFFGQGTRLTVV.

V and J are TRBV27 and TRBJ1-2, with 8 nucleotides matching TRBD1. Germline loops: CDR1 MNHEY, CDR2 SMNVEV (reference sequence). The V and J ends lost 6 bases and 5 bases, in that order; junction bases with no gene match: 11. The CDR3 loop spans 15 amino acids. CDR3 bases: TGTGCCAGCAGACCCACCCCAGGGGGCCGATATGGCTACACCTTC. This sequence encodes CASRPTPGGRYGYTF.

Comments on this clonotype: A junction end diverges from the germline sequence, so it may reflect a read error. The chain joins TRBV10-3 to TRBJ1-1; 7 bases line up with TRBD1. The CDR3 sequence is 13 residues long. Germline V gene sequence: CDR1 ENHRY, CDR2 SYGVKD. The CDR3, as DNA: TGTGCCATCAGTAAAGGACAGGAGGGTGAAACTTTCTTT. Its translation is CAISKGQEGETFF.

This clonotype appeared many times. The rearrangement uses TRBV2 and TRBJ1-6; possibly TRBD1 for D (6 bases). Germline CDR1 reads SNHLY; CDR2 reads FYNNEI. CDR3 length equals 15 residues. Deletions cut 7 bases from V and 6 bases from J, with 16 bases between. CDR3 region: CASMGKRTVNSPLHF. CDR3 coding DNA: TGTGCCAGCATGGGAAAAAGGACAGTTAATTCACCCCTCCACTTT.

This clonotype was seen many times. The chain employs TRBV29-1 and TRBJ2-4; D possibly corresponds to TRBD1 (6 bases). V lost 2 bases and J lost 3, with 17 bases in between. Germline loops: CDR1 SQVTM, CDR2 ANQGSEA. This CDR3 contains 16 residues. CDR3 in amino acids: CSVESWGPKDKNIQYF. CDR3 in DNA: TGCAGCGTTGAATCTTGGGGGCCGAAAGACAAAAACATTCAGTACTTC.

The chain carries TRBV3-1 and TRBJ1-2; 7 nucleotides agree with TRBD1. Germline CDR1 is LGHDT and CDR2 is YNNKEL (reference sequence). The CDR3 sequence is 13 residues long. Trimming took 7 bases from V and 3 from J; bases not matched to a gene: 5. The CDR3 loop reads CASTTRGDYGYTF. For the CDR3, the DNA is TGTGCCAGCACAACCAGGGGGGACTATGGCTACACCTTC.

Many counts were recorded for this clonotype. The chain uses TRBV7-9 and TRBJ1-5; D may be TRBD1 (5 bases). Germline V gene sequence: CDR1 SEHNR, CDR2 FQNEAQ (reference sequence). The ends were cut back, 3 bases at V and 5 bases at J, with 11 bases in the middle. This CDR3 comprises 14 residues. CDR3 region: CASSFGQGDQPQHF. DNA of the CDR3: TGTGCCAGCAGCTTTGGCCAGGGAGATCAGCCCCAGCATTTT.

This clonotype was detected many times. The gene calls are TRBV11-2 and TRBJ1-5; D is unresolved. The CDR3 is 16 amino acids. V was clipped by 0 bases and J by 3 bases, with 12 bases between them. Germline-derived CDR1 and CDR2 are SGHAT and FQNNGV. The CDR3 protein is CASSLDVGGYNQPQHF. CDR3 nucleotide sequence: TGTGCCAGCAGCTTAGATGTTGGCGGCTACAATCAGCCCCAGCATTTT.

This clonotype has more than one count but fewer than ten. J is TRBJ1-1 and V is TRBV9, with 8 bases matching TRBD1. The trim removed 3 bases at V and 4 bases at J, leaving 5 bases unmatched. The CDR3 is 14 residues long. From germline, CDR1 is SGDLS and CDR2 YYNGEE. CDR3 region: CASSGSTGGTEAFF. CDR3 nucleotide sequence: TGTGCCAGCAGCGGAAGTACAGGGGGCACTGAAGCTTTCTTT.

This clonotype has ten or more counts. The V gene is TRBV6-5, the J gene TRBJ2-7; 13 bases agree with TRBD2. Per the germline V gene, CDR1 is MNHEY and CDR2 is SVGAGI. The CDR3 has 17 amino acids. The V gene end was trimmed by 4 bases and the J gene end by 0 bases; junction bases not matched to a gene: 6. In DNA, the CDR3 is TGTGCCAGCAGTTCCACTAGCGGGGGGGCAGGCTCCTACGAGCAGTACTTC. Protein product: CASSSTSGGAGSYEQYF.

This clonotype was seen repeatedly, ten times or more. CDR3 protein: CSAPRQGLYGYTF. The CDR3 DNA reads TGCAGTGCGCCCCGACAGGGACTCTATGGCTACACCTTC. The J gene is TRBJ1-2, the V gene TRBV20-1; 7 positions match TRBD1. Germline V gives CDR1 DFQATT, CDR2 SNEGSKA (reference sequence). The CDR3 has 13 amino acids. The junction had 8 bases not matched to a gene; V was cut back by 6 bases and J by 4 bases.

This clonotype was detected once. The V call is TRBV12-3 or TRBV12-4, the J call TRBJ2-7, with TRBD2 matching 7 bases. The CDR3 extends over 16 amino acids. V gave up 0 bases and J gave up 2 bases; unmatched junction bases: 7. Here the CDR3 reads CASSLALTGGPYEQYF. The CDR3, as DNA: TGTGCCAGCAGTTTAGCGCTGACGGGAGGCCCCTACGAGCAGTACTTC.

This clonotype was seen a single time. V is TRBV7-3 and J is TRBJ1-1; the D gene is possibly TRBD1 (5 bases). CDR3 length: 15 amino acids. V shed 2 bases and J shed 6 bases, with 16 bases lying between them. Germline V lookup: CDR1 SGHTA, CDR2 FQGTGA. CDR3 amino acids: CASSLQPGGISEAFF. CDR3 nucleotides: TGTGCCAGCAGCTTACAACCGGGGGGAATTTCTGAAGCTTTCTTT.

Points on this clonotype: This may be a read error: a much more frequent sequence differs by one nucleotide. J is TRBJ1-6 and V is TRBV2, with TRBD1 identical over 10 bases. From germline, CDR1 is SNHLY and CDR2 FYNNEI. This CDR3 has 16 amino acids. Here the CDR3 DNA reads TGTACCAGGAACGGGCCGGGGACAGGGGTTTTTTCACCCCTCCACTTT. Encoded protein: CTRNGPGTGVFSPLHF.

This clonotype was observed a single time. Because the CDR3 is missing its conserved closing phenylalanine or tryptophan, this is likely a read error. The genes are TRBV11-2 and TRBJ1-4; no reliable D call. Between the trimmed V and J ends, which lost 3 bases and 5 bases, there was a span of 1 base. Germline CDR1 and CDR2: SGHAT and FQNNGV. The CDR3 has 11 amino acids. The CDR3 DNA follows: TGTGCCAGCAGCTTGAATGAAAAACTGTTTCTT. As protein: CASSLNEKLFL.

This clonotype was recorded a few times. The chain uses TRBV10-2 and TRBJ1-2; unclear D gene. V was trimmed by 2 bases and J by 3 bases, leaving 4 bases between them. Looked up from germline, CDR1 is WSHSY and CDR2 is SAAADI. This CDR3 region has 12 residues. The CDR3 bases are TGCGCCAGCAGTGAGAAAGACTATGGCTACACCTTC. Amino acids: CASSEKDYGYTF.

About this clonotype: Possible read error: a much larger clone is one base away. The V and J genes are TRBV27 and TRBJ2-7, with 8 bases matching TRBD1. CDR3 length: 14 amino acids. Germline CDR1 is MNHEY and CDR2 is SMNVEV (reference sequence). The CDR3, as DNA: TGTGCCAGCACAGACCGGACAGGGCGCTACGAGCAGCACTTC. Protein product: CASTDRTGRYEQHF.

This clonotype was recorded many times. V usage is TRBV11-2 and J usage is TRBJ2-7, with TRBD1 matching over 8 bases. The V gene's germline CDR1 is SGHAT and CDR2 FQNNGV. The CDR3 runs 14 residues. Trimming took 4 bases from V and 3 from J; bases not matched to a gene: 5. The CDR3 DNA follows: TGTGCCAGCAGCTCGGGACAGGTTATCTACGAGCAGTACTTC. Its protein product is CASSSGQVIYEQYF.

A word on this clonotype: A much bigger clone sits one base away, suggesting this may be a read error. The chain uses TRBV3-1 and TRBJ2-1, with a tentative D call TRBD2 (5 bases). The CDR3 sequence is 13 residues long. Germline CDR1 and CDR2: LGHDT and YNNKEL (reference sequence). CDR3 sequence: CASSQRTYNEQLF. CDR3 in DNA: TGTGCCAGCAGCCAAAGGACTTACAATGAGCAGCTCTTC.

This clonotype was counted at least ten times. J is TRBJ2-1 and V is TRBV9; D call uncertain. Looked up from germline, CDR1 is SGDLS and CDR2 is YYNGEE. The CDR3 extends over 12 amino acids. The V end was cut by 3 bases, the J end by 6 bases, with 7 bases between. In DNA form, the CDR3 reads TGTGCCAGCAGCGGACCTGGCAATGAGCAGTTCTTC. It is translated as CASSGPGNEQFF.